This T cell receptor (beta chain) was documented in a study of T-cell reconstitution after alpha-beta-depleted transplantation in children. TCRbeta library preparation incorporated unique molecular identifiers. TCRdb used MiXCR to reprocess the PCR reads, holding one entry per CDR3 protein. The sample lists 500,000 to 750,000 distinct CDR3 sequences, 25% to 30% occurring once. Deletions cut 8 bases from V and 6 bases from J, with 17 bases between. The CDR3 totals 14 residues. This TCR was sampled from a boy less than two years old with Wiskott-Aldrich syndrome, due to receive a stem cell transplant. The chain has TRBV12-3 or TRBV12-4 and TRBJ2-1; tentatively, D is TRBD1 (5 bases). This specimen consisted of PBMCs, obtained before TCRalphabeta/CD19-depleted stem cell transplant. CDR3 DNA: TGTGCCAGCCGAGAGCAGGGAAGGAGCAATGAGCAGTTCTTC. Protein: CASREQGRSNEQFF.